Detailed here is one T cell receptor (beta chain). This record comes from a study of T cell responses to AZD1222 COVID-19 vaccine. This CDR3 comprises 15 residues. Trimming removed 4 bases at V and 2 bases at J, with 12 bases between. Germline-derived CDR1 and CDR2 are SEHNR and FQNEAQ (reference sequence). Method: immunoSEQ multiplex PCR; TCRdb's copy keeps in-frame clones and lacks some. The profile covers around 130,000 clones, with about 88% appearing a single time and 3% taken by the ten largest. This chain joins TRBV7-9 and TRBJ2-1; weak D call: TRBD2 (5 bases). This sequence originates from an adult who received the AZD1222 COVID-19 vaccine. This specimen consisted of peripheral blood, obtained 28 days after the second AZD1222 dose. The CDR3 nucleotides are TGTGCCAGCAGCTCCGGACGGGAAACCTACAATGAGCAGTTCTTC. This encodes CASSSGRETYNEQFF.